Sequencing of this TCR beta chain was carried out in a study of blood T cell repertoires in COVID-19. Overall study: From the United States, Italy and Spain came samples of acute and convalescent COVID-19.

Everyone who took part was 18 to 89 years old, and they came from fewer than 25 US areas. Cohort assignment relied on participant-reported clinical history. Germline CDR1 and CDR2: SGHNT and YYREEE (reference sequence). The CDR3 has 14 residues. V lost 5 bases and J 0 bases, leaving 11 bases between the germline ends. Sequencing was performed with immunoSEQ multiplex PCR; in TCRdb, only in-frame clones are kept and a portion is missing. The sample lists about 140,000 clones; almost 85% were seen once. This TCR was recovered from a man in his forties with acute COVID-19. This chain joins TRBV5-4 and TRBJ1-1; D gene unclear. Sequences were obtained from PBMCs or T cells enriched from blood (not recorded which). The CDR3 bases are TGTGCCAGCAGTCCTACGGGAATGAACACTGAAGCTTTCTTT. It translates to CASSPTGMNTEAFF.